This T cell receptor beta chain was retrieved from a study of beta chain features in type 1 diabetes. Every isolated RNA sample was fully reverse transcribed, so sequencing captured expressed TCRB transcripts. TCRdb's copy holds only in-frame clones and misses some; the assay was immunoSEQ multiplex PCR. The sample holds 600,000 to 650,000 clones; 15% to 19% are singletons and the top ten take 0.093%. The sequenced material came from naive CD4+ T cells from blood. The sequence came from a man younger than 35 in good health.

The CDR3 here is CASSSVPGQMNSPLHF. As DNA, the CDR3 is TGTGCCAGCAGTTCCGTTCCGGGACAGATGAATTCACCCCTCCACTTT. The chain is built from TRBV6-6 and TRBJ1-6; 7 bases line up with TRBD1. Germline-derived CDR1 and CDR2 are MNHNY and SVGAGI (reference sequence). This CDR3 is 16 amino acids long. Trimming took 4 bases from V and 7 from J; bases not matched to a gene: 10.